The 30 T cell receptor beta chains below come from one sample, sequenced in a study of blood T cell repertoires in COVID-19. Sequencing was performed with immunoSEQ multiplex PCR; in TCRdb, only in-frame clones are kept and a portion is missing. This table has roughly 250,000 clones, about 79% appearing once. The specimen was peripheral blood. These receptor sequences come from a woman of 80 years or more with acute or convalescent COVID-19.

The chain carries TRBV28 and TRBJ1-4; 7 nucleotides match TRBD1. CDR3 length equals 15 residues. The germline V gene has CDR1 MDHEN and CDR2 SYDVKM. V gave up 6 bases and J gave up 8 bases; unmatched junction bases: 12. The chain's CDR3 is CASRPRQGFWEKLFF. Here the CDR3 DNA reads TGTGCCAGCAGACCCCGACAGGGTTTTTGGGAAAAACTGTTTTTT.

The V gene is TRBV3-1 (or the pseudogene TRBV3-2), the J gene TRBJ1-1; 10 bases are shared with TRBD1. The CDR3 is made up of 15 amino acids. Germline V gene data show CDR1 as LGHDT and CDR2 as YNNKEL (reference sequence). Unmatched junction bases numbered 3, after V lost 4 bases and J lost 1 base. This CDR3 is CASSPRDRGNTEAFF. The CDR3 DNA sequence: TGTGCCAGCAGCCCACGGGACAGGGGGAACACTGAAGCTTTCTTT.

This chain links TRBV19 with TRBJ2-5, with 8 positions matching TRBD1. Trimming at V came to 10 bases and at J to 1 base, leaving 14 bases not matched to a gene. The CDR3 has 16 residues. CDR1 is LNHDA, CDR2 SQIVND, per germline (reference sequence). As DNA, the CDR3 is TGTGCCAAGGGGAGGACAGGGTGCGAGGGCCAAGAGACCCAGTACTTC. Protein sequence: CAKGRTGCEGQETQYF.

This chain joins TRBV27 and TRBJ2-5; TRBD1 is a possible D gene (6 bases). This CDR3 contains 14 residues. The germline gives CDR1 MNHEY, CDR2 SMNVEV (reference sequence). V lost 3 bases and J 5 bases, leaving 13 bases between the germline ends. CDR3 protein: CASSFLQGTETQYF. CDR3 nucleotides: TGTGCCAGCAGTTTTCTACAGGGTACGGAGACCCAGTACTTC.

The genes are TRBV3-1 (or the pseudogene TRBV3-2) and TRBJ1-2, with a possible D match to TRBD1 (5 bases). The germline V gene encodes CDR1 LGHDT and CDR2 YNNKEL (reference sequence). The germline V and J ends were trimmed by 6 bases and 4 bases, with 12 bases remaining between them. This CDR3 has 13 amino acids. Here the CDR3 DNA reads TGTGCCAGCAGTTCCGACAGTCCCTATGGCTACACCTTC. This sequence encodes CASSSDSPYGYTF.

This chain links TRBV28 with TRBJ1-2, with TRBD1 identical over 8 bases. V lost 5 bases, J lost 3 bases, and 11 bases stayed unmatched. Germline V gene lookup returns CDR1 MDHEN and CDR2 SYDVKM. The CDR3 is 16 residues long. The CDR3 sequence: CASSTGTGGAYYGYTF. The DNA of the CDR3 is TGTGCCAGCAGTACCGGGACAGGAGGAGCGTACTATGGCTACACCTTC.

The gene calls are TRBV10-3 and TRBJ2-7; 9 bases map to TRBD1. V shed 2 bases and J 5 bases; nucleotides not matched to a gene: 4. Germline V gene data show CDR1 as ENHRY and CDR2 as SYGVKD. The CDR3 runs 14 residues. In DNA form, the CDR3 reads TGTGCCATCAGTGAGGGACAGGGGTACCACGAGCAGTACTTC. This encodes CAISEGQGYHEQYF.

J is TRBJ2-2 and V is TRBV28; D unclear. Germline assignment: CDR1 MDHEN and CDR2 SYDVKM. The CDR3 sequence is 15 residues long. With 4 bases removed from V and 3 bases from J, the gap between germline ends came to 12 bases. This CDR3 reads CASSSGRIDTGELFF. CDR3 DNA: TGTGCCAGCAGTTCCGGCAGGATCGACACCGGGGAGCTGTTTTTT.

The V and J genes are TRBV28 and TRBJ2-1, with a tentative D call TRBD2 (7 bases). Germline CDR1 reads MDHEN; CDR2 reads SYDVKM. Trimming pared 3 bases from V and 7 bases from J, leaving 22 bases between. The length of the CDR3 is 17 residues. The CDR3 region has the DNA TGTGCCAGCAGTTTTAGACCCCGTAGGGGGGGGATGAATGAGCAGTTCTTC. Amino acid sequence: CASSFRPRRGGMNEQFF.

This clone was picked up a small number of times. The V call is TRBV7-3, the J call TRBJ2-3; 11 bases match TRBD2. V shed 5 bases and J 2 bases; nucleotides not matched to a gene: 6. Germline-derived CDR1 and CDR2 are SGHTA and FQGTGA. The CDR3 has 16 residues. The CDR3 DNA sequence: TGTGCCAGCAGCCTCGGGACTAGCGGAGACACAGATACGCAGTATTTT. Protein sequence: CASSLGTSGDTDTQYF.

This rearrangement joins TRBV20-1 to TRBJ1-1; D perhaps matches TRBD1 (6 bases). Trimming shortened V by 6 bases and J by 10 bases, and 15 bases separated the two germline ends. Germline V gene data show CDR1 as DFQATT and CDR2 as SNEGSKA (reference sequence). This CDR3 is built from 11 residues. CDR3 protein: CSAVGGGRAFF. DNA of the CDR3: TGCAGTGCCGTAGGGGGGGGGAGAGCTTTCTTT.

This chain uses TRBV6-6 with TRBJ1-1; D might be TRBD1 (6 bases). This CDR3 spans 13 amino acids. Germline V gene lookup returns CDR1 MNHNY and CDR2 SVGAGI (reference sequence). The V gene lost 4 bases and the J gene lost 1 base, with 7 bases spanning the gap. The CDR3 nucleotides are TGTGCCAGCAGTTGGACAGAGAACACTGAAGCTTTCTTT. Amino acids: CASSWTENTEAFF.

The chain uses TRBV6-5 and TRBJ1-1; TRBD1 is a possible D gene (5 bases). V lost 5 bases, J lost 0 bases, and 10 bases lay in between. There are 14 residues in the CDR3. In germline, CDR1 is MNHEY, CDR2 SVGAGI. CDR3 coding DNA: TGTGCCAGCAGTACAGGCATCGTGAACACTGAAGCTTTCTTT. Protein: CASSTGIVNTEAFF.

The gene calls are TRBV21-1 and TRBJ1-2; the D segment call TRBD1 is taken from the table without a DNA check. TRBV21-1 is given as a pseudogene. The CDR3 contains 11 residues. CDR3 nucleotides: TGTGCCAGCACCGACAGTTACGGCTACACCTTC. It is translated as CASTDSYGYTF.

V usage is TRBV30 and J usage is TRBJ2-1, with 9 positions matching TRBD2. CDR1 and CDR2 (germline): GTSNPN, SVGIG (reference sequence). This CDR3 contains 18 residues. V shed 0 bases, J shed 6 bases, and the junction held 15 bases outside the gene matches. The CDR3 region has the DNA TGTGCCTGGAGTGTAGTTGTAGCGGGGGCCTCCGCGTCCAATGAGCAGTTCTTC. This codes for CAWSVVVAGASASNEQFF.

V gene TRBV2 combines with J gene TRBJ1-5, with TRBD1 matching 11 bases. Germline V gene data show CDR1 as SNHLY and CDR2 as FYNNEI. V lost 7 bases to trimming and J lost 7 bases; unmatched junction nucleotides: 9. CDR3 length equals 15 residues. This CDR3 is CASTPGQGARQPQHF. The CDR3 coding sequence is TGTGCCAGCACCCCTGGACAGGGGGCAAGGCAGCCCCAGCATTTT. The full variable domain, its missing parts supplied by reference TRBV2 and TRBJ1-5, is EPEVTQTPSHQVTQMGQEVILRCVPISNHLYFYWYRQILGQKVEFLVSFYNNEISEKSEIFDDQFSVERPDGSNFTLKIRSTKLEDSAMYFCASTPGQGARQPQHFGDGTRLSIL.

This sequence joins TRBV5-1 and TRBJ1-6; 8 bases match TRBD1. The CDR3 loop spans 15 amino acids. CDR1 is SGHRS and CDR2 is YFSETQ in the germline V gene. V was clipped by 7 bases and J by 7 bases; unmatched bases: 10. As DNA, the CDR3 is TGCGCCAGCGGCGACCCGAACAGGGGGAATTCACCCCTCCACTTT. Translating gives CASGDPNRGNSPLHF. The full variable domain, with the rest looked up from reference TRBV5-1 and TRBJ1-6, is KAGVTQTPRYLIKTRGQQVTLSCSPISGHRSVSWYQQTPGQGLQFLFEYFSETQRNKGNFPGRFSGRQFSNSRSEMNVSTLELGDSALYLCASGDPNRGNSPLHFGNGTRLTVT.

The CDR3 is CASSRGPGLIGENQPQHF. For the CDR3, the DNA is TGTGCCAGCAGTCGGGGGCCTGGCCTCATTGGAGAGAATCAGCCCCAGCATTTT. The chain combines TRBV6-6 with TRBJ1-5; weak D call: TRBD1 (6 bases). Trimming shortened V by 5 bases and J by 4 bases, and 24 bases separated the two germline ends. The CDR3 is 18 amino acids. In germline, CDR1 is MNHNY, CDR2 SVGAGI (reference sequence).

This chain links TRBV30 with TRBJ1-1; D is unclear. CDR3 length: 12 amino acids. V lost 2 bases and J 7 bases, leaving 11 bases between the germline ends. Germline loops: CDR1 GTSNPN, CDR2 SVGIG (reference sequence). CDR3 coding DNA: TGTGCCTGGAGTCCCTCCCGGGGTGAAGCTTTCTTT. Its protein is CAWSPSRGEAFF.

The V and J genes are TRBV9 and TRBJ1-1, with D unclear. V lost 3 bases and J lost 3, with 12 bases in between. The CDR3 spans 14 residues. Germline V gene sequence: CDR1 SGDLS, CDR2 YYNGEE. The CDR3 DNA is TGTGCCAGCAGCGGCTCATTCACGGACACTGAAGCTTTCTTT. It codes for CASSGSFTDTEAFF.

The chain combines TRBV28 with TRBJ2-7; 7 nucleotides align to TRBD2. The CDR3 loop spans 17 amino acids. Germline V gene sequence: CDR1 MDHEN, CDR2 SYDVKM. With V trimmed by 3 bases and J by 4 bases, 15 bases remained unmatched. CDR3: CASSLGQGGVRPYEQYF. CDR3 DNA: TGTGCCAGCAGTTTGGGTCAGGGAGGGGTTCGGCCTTACGAGCAGTACTTC.

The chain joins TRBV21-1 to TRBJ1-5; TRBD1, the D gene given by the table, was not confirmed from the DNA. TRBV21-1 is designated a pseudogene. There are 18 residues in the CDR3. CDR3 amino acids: CASSKGAGQSDSNQPQHF. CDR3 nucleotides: TGTGCCAGCAGCAAAGGTGCCGGACAGTCAGATAGCAATCAGCCCCAGCATTTT.

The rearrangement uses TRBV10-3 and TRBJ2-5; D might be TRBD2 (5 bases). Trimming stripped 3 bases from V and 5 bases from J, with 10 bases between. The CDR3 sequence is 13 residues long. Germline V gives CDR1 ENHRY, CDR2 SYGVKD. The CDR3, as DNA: TGTGCCATCAGTGACCCCACGGGGGAGACCCAGTACTTC. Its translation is CAISDPTGETQYF.

The CDR3 sequence: CASSRDGGVGYGYTF. In nucleotides, the CDR3 is TGTGCCAGCTCACGGGACGGGGGGGTCGGATATGGCTACACCTTC. The chain couples TRBV18 to TRBJ1-2, with D tentatively TRBD1 (5 bases). V lost 4 bases and J 5 bases, leaving 17 bases between the germline ends. Per germline, CDR1 KGHSH and CDR2 LQKENI. This CDR3 spans 15 amino acids.

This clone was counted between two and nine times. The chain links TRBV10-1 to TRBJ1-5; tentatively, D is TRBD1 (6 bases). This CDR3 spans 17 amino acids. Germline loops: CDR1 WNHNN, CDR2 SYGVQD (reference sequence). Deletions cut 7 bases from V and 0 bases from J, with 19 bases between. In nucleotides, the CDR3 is TGCGCCAGCACCCGTGGACAGATCCGATATAGCAATCAGCCCCAGCATTTT. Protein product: CASTRGQIRYSNQPQHF.

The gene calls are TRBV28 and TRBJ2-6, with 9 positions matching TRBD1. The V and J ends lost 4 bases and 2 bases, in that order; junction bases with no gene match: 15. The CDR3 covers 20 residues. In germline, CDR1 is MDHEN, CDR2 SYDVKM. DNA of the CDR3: TGTGCCAGCAGTTCCAATTCACAGGACAGGGGCTATCCTGGGGCCAACGTCCTGACTTTC. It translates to CASSSNSQDRGYPGANVLTF.

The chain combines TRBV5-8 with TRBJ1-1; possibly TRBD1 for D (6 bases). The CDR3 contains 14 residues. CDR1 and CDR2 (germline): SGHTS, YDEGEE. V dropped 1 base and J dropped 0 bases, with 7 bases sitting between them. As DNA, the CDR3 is TGTGCCAGCAGCTTGTGGACAGTGAACACTGAAGCTTTCTTT. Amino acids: CASSLWTVNTEAFF. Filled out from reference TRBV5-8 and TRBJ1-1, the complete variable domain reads EAGVTQSPTHLIKTRGQQATLRCSPISGHTSVYWYQQALGLGLQFLLWYDEGEERNRGNFPPRFSGRQFPNYSSELNVNALELEDSALYLCASSLWTVNTEAFFGQGTRLTVV.

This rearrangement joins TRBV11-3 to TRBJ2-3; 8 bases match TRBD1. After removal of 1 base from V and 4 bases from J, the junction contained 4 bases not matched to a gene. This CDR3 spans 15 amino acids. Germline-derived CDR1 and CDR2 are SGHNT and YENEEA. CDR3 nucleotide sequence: TGTGCCAGCAGCTTAGGGACAGGGATGGCAGATACGCAGTATTTT. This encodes CASSLGTGMADTQYF. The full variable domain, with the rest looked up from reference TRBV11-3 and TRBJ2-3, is EAGVVQSPRYKIIEKKQPVAFWCNPISGHNTLYWYLQNLGQGPELLIRYENEEAVDDSQLPKDRFSAERLKGVDSTLKIQPAELGDSAVYLCASSLGTGMADTQYFGPGTRLTVL.

The DNA for the CDR3 is TGTGCCAGCAGACTAGCGGCCACAGATACGCAGTATTTT. It encodes CASRLAATDTQYF. The chain uses TRBV7-3 and TRBJ2-3, with 8 bases identical to TRBD2. The CDR3 is 13 amino acids. CDR1 is SGHTA, CDR2 FQGTGA, per germline. The junction had 1 base not matched to a gene; V was cut back by 6 bases and J by 2 bases.

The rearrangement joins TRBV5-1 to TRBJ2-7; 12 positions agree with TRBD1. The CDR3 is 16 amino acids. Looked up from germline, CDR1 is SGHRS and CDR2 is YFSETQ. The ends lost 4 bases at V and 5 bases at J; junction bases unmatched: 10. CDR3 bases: TGCGCCAGCAGCCCGAGGGGGACAGGGGGCAAGGACGAGCAGTACTTC. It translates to CASSPRGTGGKDEQYF.